These T cell receptor beta chains were read from a single sample in a study of cytomegalovirus exposure and HLA in healthy donors. Assay used: immunoSEQ multiplex PCR; TCRdb lists only in-frame clones, some missing. The repertoire holds some 110,000 clones, with approximately 75% as singletons. Sequenced input: PBMCs. All receptors come from a man aged 50-59 years in good health and CMV-seropositive. Both conserved end residues are part of each CDR3. The order of the fields is J gene, V gene, D gene, clone size, CDR3 DNA, CDR3 protein. A D gene is named only where the DNA matches it firmly. Expanded clones are given a class, and other clones once, few, many or no size at all.

J gene: TRBJ2-1; V gene: TRBV30; D gene: TRBD1; clone size: NA; CDR3 DNA: TGTGCCTGGAGGGCGCGGGACAGGGCTCTCAATGAGCAGTTCTTC; CDR3 protein: CAWRARDRALNEQFF
J gene: TRBJ1-5; V gene: TRBV15; D gene: NA; clone size: NA; CDR3 DNA: TGTGCCACCAGCAGAGAATCAGGAGGATTGGCCCAGCATTTT; CDR3 protein: CATSRESGGLAQHF
J gene: TRBJ2-1; V gene: TRBV5-6; D gene: NA; clone size: NA; CDR3 DNA: TGTGCCAGCAGCTTCGGAACCCGGAGCCTCGATGAGCAGTTCTTC; CDR3 protein: CASSFGTRSLDEQFF
J gene: TRBJ1-2; V gene: TRBV20-1; D gene: NA; clone size: NA; CDR3 DNA: TGCAGCTCTCCGGGGTTGGAAGGCTACACCTTC; CDR3 protein: CSSPGLEGYTF
J gene: TRBJ2-1; V gene: TRBV5-1; D gene: TRBD2; clone size: NA; CDR3 DNA: TGCGCCAGCAGCGGCGGGAGCACCTACAATGAGCAGTTCTTC; CDR3 protein: CASSGGSTYNEQFF
J gene: TRBJ1-2; V gene: TRBV7-8; D gene: NA; clone size: NA; CDR3 DNA: TGTGCCAGCAGCTTAGCGTGGGTGGGGGGTGGCTACACCTTC; CDR3 protein: CASSLAWVGGGYTF
J gene: TRBJ2-3; V gene: TRBV2; D gene: TRBD1; clone size: few; CDR3 DNA: TGTGCCAGCAGTGAAGCCTACGGGACAGCCACATCTAGCACAGATACGCAGTATTTT; CDR3 protein: CASSEAYGTATSSTDTQYF
J gene: TRBJ2-1; V gene: TRBV7-9; D gene: NA; clone size: NA; CDR3 DNA: TGTGCCAGCAGCCCCCCCGGGGTCGTCAATGAGCAGTTCTTC; CDR3 protein: CASSPPGVVNEQFF
J gene: TRBJ1-2; V gene: TRBV6-1; D gene: TRBD1; clone size: NA; CDR3 DNA: TGTGCCAGTGCGAGGGACAGCGGGGGTAATGGCTACACCTTC; CDR3 protein: CASARDSGGNGYTF
J gene: TRBJ1-1; V gene: TRBV5-1; D gene: TRBD1; clone size: once; CDR3 DNA: TGCGCCAGCAGCTCGACGGGACAGAGAAACACTGAAGCTTTCTTT; CDR3 protein: CASSSTGQRNTEAFF
J gene: TRBJ1-4; V gene: TRBV7-9; D gene: TRBD1; clone size: NA; CDR3 DNA: TGTGCCAGCAGCTTCCGGACAGGGAATGAAAAACTGTTTTTT; CDR3 protein: CASSFRTGNEKLFF
J gene: TRBJ2-2; V gene: TRBV7-6; D gene: TRBD2; clone size: NA; CDR3 DNA: TGTGCCAGCAGCAATCCATACGCGGGGGGGGACACCGGGGAGCTGTTTTTT; CDR3 protein: CASSNPYAGGDTGELFF
J gene: TRBJ2-7; V gene: TRBV7-9; D gene: NA; clone size: NA; CDR3 DNA: TGTGCCAGCAGGGGCATGGACAGTCGGCACGAGCAGTACTTC; CDR3 protein: CASRGMDSRHEQYF